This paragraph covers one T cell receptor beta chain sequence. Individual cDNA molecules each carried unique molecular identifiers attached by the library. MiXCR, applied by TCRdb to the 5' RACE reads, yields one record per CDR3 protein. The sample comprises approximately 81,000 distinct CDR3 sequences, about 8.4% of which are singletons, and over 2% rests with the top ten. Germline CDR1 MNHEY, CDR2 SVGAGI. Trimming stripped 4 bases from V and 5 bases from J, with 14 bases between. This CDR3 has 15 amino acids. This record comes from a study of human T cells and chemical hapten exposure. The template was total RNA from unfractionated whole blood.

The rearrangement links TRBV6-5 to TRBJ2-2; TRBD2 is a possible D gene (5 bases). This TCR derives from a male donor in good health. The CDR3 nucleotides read TGTGCCAGCAGTTTCTCGCGATTAGCGACCGGGGAGCTGTTTTTT. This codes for CASSFSRLATGELFF.